This entry is about one T cell receptor (beta chain). The CDR3 runs 14 residues. The V gene's germline CDR1 is ENHRY and CDR2 SYGVKD. The V gene lost 5 bases and the J gene lost 1 base, with 12 bases spanning the gap. The sample comes from a study of cytomegalovirus exposure and HLA in healthy donors. PCR involved 60 Vbeta and 13 Jbeta primers. As handled by the study authors: A follow-up analysis tallied tens of millions of unique TCR beta chains, some 9.9 million shared. Sequencing was performed with immunoSEQ multiplex PCR; in TCRdb, only in-frame clones are kept and a portion is missing. V, J and clone size reflect that table, while D and trimming were determined from the DNA. The table includes approximately 150,000 clones, approximately 76% detected once.

This sequence was found in a man aged 35 to 55 in good health and CMV-seronegative. The source material was PBMCs. The V gene is TRBV10-3, the J gene TRBJ2-7; D is possibly TRBD2 (6 bases). CDR3 residues: CAISPSGPSYEQYF. The CDR3 DNA reads TGTGCCATCAGTCCCAGCGGGCCATCCTACGAGCAGTACTTC.